This T cell receptor beta chain was profiled in a study of blood T cells in healthy people across ages. Regarding the study as a whole: Total diversity from one million sequenced T cells was likely underestimated.

About this clonotype itself: Its target is unknown.

Using a J-beta primer mix together with a sample-barcoded 5' primer, a second PCR was run for about 6 to 11 cycles. Each cDNA was tagged by a template-switch adaptor containing 12 random nucleotides. Any given sample supplied a minimum of 3 million CDR3-containing paired-end reads. A single record per CDR3 protein comes from TCRdb applying MiXCR to the 5' RACE reads. Seen here are fewer than 900,000 distinct CDR3 sequences, about 52% observed once, and the top ten hold approximately 32%. What was sequenced was blood. This TCR was recovered from a woman in her fifties or sixties in good health.

CDR3 coding DNA: TGCAGCGTTGAAGAAGGGTCCGGGGCCAACGTCCTGACTTTC. Amino acids: CSVEEGSGANVLTF. This rearrangement joins TRBV29-1 to TRBJ2-6, with D unresolved. V lost 0 bases, J lost 4 bases, and 7 bases lay in between. The germline V gene has CDR1 SQVTM and CDR2 ANQGSEA. CDR3 size: 14 residues.